This T cell receptor (beta chain) was sequenced in a study of T-cell reconstitution after alpha-beta-depleted transplantation in children. A library of TCRbeta sequences, prepared with unique molecular identifiers, was generated. TCRdb recomputed calls from the PCR reads with MiXCR, one row per CDR3 protein. Of hundreds of thousands of distinct CDR3 sequences listed, around 13% are singletons. V was trimmed by 7 bases and J by 4 bases, leaving 8 bases between them. The CDR3 runs to 12 residues. This TCR derives from a human donor who donated a stem cell graft to a child with combined immunodeficiency. The V and J genes are TRBV12-3 or TRBV12-4 and TRBJ2-1; D gene uncertain. The sample was PBMCs from the stem cell graft donor, taken from the stem cell graft. In DNA form, the CDR3 reads TGTGCCAGCACAGTAGGGTACAATGAGCAGTTCTTC. This encodes CASTVGYNEQFF.